This T cell receptor (beta chain) was observed in a study of cytomegalovirus exposure and HLA in healthy donors. Use of 60 Vbeta and 13 Jbeta primers characterized the PCR. Clones were read by immunoSEQ multiplex PCR, and TCRdb kept only the in-frame ones, dropping some. Of under 200,000 clones listed, approximately 85% were seen once; the top ten hold 0.95% to 1%. V was trimmed by 5 bases and J by 4 bases, leaving 9 bases between them. Germline CDR1 MNHEY, CDR2 SMNVEV (reference sequence). The CDR3 spans 13 residues. The source is a girl under 10 years old in good health and CMV-seropositive. The sequenced sample consisted of PBMCs. The chain uses TRBV27 and TRBJ2-1; D remains unclear. CDR3 residues: CASSNRPYNEQFF. CDR3 coding DNA: TGTGCCAGCAGTAACAGACCGTACAATGAGCAGTTCTTC.